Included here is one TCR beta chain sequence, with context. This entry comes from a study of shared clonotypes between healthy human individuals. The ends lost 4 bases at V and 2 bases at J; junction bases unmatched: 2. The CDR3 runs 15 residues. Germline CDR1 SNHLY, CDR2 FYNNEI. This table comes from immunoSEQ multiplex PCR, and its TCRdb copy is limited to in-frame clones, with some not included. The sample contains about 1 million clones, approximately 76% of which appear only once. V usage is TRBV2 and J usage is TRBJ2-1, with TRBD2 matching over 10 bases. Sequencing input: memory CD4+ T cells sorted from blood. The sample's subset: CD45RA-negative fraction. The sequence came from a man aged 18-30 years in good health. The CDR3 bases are TGTGCCAGCAGTGTCCTAGCGGGGGCCTACAATGAGCAGTTCTTC. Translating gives CASSVLAGAYNEQFF.